This TCR beta chain was found in a study of T cell changes during pregnancy in multiple sclerosis. CDR1 and CDR2 from the germline V gene are WSHSY and SAAADI. The CDR3 is 15 residues long. V lost 2 bases and J lost 4, with 14 bases in between. Assay used: immunoSEQ multiplex PCR; TCRdb lists only in-frame clones, some missing. The data hold tens of thousands of clones, with 93% observed a single time. The sequencing here drew on peripheral blood, taken in the second trimester of pregnancy. The gene calls are TRBV10-2 and TRBJ1-2; D ambiguous. This clonotype originated in a female donor with multiple sclerosis, enrolled in a pregnancy study. This chain's CDR3 is CASSERISSIYGYTF. The CDR3 nucleotides read TGCGCCAGCAGTGAGCGAATAAGTAGCATCTATGGCTACACCTTC.